This passage covers 19 T cell receptor beta chains from one sample sequenced in a study of shared clonotypes between healthy human individuals. Generated by immunoSEQ multiplex PCR, the TCRdb table keeps only in-frame clones and is missing some. The table lists around 2,000,000 clones, over 85% of them singletons. Sequenced input: naive CD4+ T cells sorted from blood. As to subset: CD45RA+ positively selected. These receptors originate from a man between 18 and 35 years old in good health.

The chain recombines TRBV5-1 with TRBJ2-2; 9 positions match TRBD1. The CDR3 is made up of 16 amino acids. V shed 4 bases, J shed 3 bases, and the junction held 7 bases outside the gene matches. The germline gives CDR1 SGHRS, CDR2 YFSETQ. Here the CDR3 DNA reads TGCGCCAGCAGCCTAACAGGGGGCGCCGACACCGGGGAGCTGTTTTTT. This sequence encodes CASSLTGGADTGELFF.

The chain employs TRBV5-1 and TRBJ2-1; D not resolved. V was pared by 8 bases and J by 3 bases, with 15 bases between. Germline CDR1 is SGHRS and CDR2 is YFSETQ. The CDR3 contains 14 residues. The CDR3 loop is CASTDGQFYNEQFF. In DNA, the CDR3 is TGCGCCAGTACTGACGGGCAGTTCTACAATGAGCAGTTCTTC.

This clone was observed once. V and J are TRBV5-1 and TRBJ2-5; no clear D gene. The germline V and J ends were trimmed by 0 bases and 5 bases, with 14 bases remaining between them. The CDR3 is 15 amino acids. Per germline, CDR1 SGHRS and CDR2 YFSETQ. CDR3 sequence: CASSLEAASSETQYF. The CDR3 DNA reads TGCGCCAGCAGCTTGGAGGCAGCGAGCAGCGAGACCCAGTACTTC.

The chain carries TRBV7-4 and TRBJ2-4; unclear D gene. Germline loops: CDR1 SGHVT, CDR2 SQSDAQ. The CDR3 is 16 amino acids. The V end lost 5 bases, the J end lost 7 bases, and 21 bases lay between the germline ends. DNA of the CDR3: TGTGCCAGCAGCCCCCTTCCGCCGGACGGGTGTAACATTCAGTACTTC. As protein: CASSPLPPDGCNIQYF. Supplemented by reference TRBV7-4 and TRBJ2-4, the full variable domain reads GAGVSQSPRYKVAKRGRDVALRCDSISGHVTLYWYRQTLGQGSEVLTYSQSDAQRDKSGRPSGRFSAERPERSVSTLKIQRTEQGDSAVYLCASSPLPPDGCNIQYFGAGTRLSVL.

This clone appeared a single time. The rearrangement uses TRBV25-1 and TRBJ2-7, with 7 bases fitting TRBD1. Germline loops: CDR1 MGHDK, CDR2 SYGVNS. Germline trimming cut 5 bases from V and 0 bases from J; bases unmatched to any gene: 4. This CDR3 has 14 residues. The CDR3 nucleotides read TGTGCCAGCAGTTTCCCAGGGGGCTCCTACGAGCAGTACTTC. Its protein is CASSFPGGSYEQYF.

V and J are TRBV6-6 and TRBJ1-5; D is unclear. Germline CDR1 is MNHNY and CDR2 is SVGAGI (reference sequence). Trimming removed 6 bases at V and 5 bases at J, with 5 bases between. The CDR3 contains 11 residues. The CDR3 nucleotides are TGTGCCAGCAGGGAGGATCAGCCCCAGCATTTT. Encoded protein: CASREDQPQHF.

DNA for the CDR3: TGTGCCTGGAGTGTAGGGACAAGGGATTCACCCCTCCACTTT. The encoded protein is CAWSVGTRDSPLHF. The V and J genes are TRBV30 and TRBJ1-6, with D perhaps TRBD1 (6 bases). The CDR3 extends over 14 amino acids. Germline CDR1 and CDR2: GTSNPN and SVGIG (reference sequence). V lost 0 bases and J 8 bases, leaving 11 bases between the germline ends.

In its sample, this clone was seen many times. Other nucleotide sequences from this sample produce the same CDR3. J is TRBJ1-2 and V is TRBV27; D is possibly TRBD1 (6 bases). Germline CDR1 is MNHEY and CDR2 is SMNVEV (reference sequence). Trimming stripped 6 bases from V and 4 bases from J, with 9 bases between. CDR3 length equals 12 residues. This CDR3 reads CASSPDSYGYTF. In DNA form, the CDR3 reads TGTGCCAGCAGCCCGGACAGCTATGGCTACACCTTC.

The chain combines TRBV9 with TRBJ2-7; TRBD2 matches 10 bases. Trimming removed 4 bases from V and 3 bases from J; junction bases left unmatched: 16. This CDR3 is 18 amino acids long. Germline-derived CDR1 and CDR2 are SGDLS and YYNGEE. CDR3: CASSTQITTSGKVYEQYF. The CDR3 DNA reads TGTGCCAGCAGCACCCAAATAACTACTAGCGGGAAAGTCTACGAGCAGTACTTC.

This chain connects TRBV5-1 to TRBJ2-3; D is unclear. The CDR3 is 15 residues long. The germline V gene has CDR1 SGHRS and CDR2 YFSETQ. Trimming took off 1 base at V and 2 bases at J, with 11 bases between the two ends. The CDR3 protein is CASSLSAVDTDTQYF. The CDR3 nucleotides are TGCGCCAGCAGCTTGTCGGCCGTGGACACAGATACGCAGTATTTT.

The chain employs TRBV6-1 and TRBJ2-1; 12 nucleotides match TRBD2. The junction had 10 bases not matched to a gene; V was cut back by 3 bases and J by 1 base. Germline V CDR1 and CDR2: MNHNS, SASEGT. The CDR3 covers 19 residues. This CDR3 is CASSEFLLAGGVSYNEQFF. The CDR3 DNA is TGTGCCAGCAGTGAGTTCCTACTAGCGGGGGGTGTGTCCTACAATGAGCAGTTCTTC.

The chain recombines TRBV5-6 with TRBJ2-3; TRBD2 agrees at 9 bases. The CDR3 loop spans 18 amino acids. With 4 bases clipped from V and 0 bases from J, the junction kept 12 bases outside the gene matches. The germline V gene has CDR1 SGHDT and CDR2 YYEEEE. In nucleotides, the CDR3 is TGTGCCAGCAGCCCACGGGTGGCTAGCGGGACCAGCACAGATACGCAGTATTTT. Amino acid sequence: CASSPRVASGTSTDTQYF. The variable domain in full, with the rest retrieved from reference TRBV5-6 and TRBJ2-3, is DAGVTQSPTHLIKTRGQQVTLRCSPKSGHDTVSWYQQALGQGPQFIFQYYEEEERQRGNFPDRFSGHQFPNYSSELNVNALLLGDSALYLCASSPRVASGTSTDTQYFGPGTRLTVL.

The V call is TRBV5-1, the J call TRBJ2-1; D is undetermined. The CDR3 is made up of 13 amino acids. With 0 bases removed from V and 8 bases from J, the gap between germline ends came to 9 bases. From germline, CDR1 is SGHRS and CDR2 YFSETQ. CDR3 in DNA: TGCGCCAGCAGCTTGGGGGTTTCCGATGAGCAGTTCTTC. Amino acid sequence: CASSLGVSDEQFF.

The genes are TRBV15 and TRBJ2-7; TRBD1 matches 8 bases. CDR3 length: 15 amino acids. The trim removed 0 bases at V and 6 bases at J, leaving 7 bases unmatched. Germline CDR1 reads LNHNV; CDR2 reads YYDKDF (reference sequence). The CDR3 nucleotides are TGTGCCACCAGCAGAGACGGGGACAGGTTAACCGAGCAGTACTTC. Protein product: CATSRDGDRLTEQYF. The variable domain in full, with the rest retrieved from reference TRBV15 and TRBJ2-7, is DAMVIQNPRYQVTQFGKPVTLSCSQTLNHNVMYWYQQKSSQAPKLLFHYYDKDFNNEADTPDNFQSRRPNTSFCFLDIRSPGLGDTAMYLCATSRDGDRLTEQYFGPGTRLTVT.

The chain is built from TRBV10-3 and TRBJ2-1, with D perhaps matching TRBD2 (6 bases). V was clipped by 2 bases and J by 6 bases, with 8 bases between them. Germline V gene lookup returns CDR1 ENHRY and CDR2 SYGVKD. CDR3 length: 13 residues. The CDR3 region has the DNA TGTGCCATCAGTGAGCTACTAGCCAATGAGCAGTTCTTC. Residues: CAISELLANEQFF.

This rearrangement joins TRBV5-8 to TRBJ2-7, with D perhaps matching TRBD2 (5 bases). The germline V and J ends were trimmed by 0 bases and 4 bases, with 8 bases remaining between them. Germline V gives CDR1 SGHTS, CDR2 YDEGEE. The CDR3 sequence is 13 residues long. This CDR3 is CASSLAGEYEQYF. Here the CDR3 DNA reads TGTGCCAGCAGCTTGGCCGGGGAGTACGAGCAGTACTTC.

Concerning this clone: Other nucleotide sequences from this sample produce the same CDR3. The rearrangement links TRBV19 to TRBJ2-7; D might be TRBD1 (5 bases). Germline V lookup: CDR1 LNHDA, CDR2 SQIVND (reference sequence). Trimming removed 5 bases at V and 0 bases at J, with 8 bases between. CDR3 length: 13 amino acids. Here the CDR3 reads CASSLQGSYEQYF. Written as DNA, the CDR3 is TGTGCCAGTAGTCTTCAGGGCTCCTACGAGCAGTACTTC. The complete variable domain, with remaining parts taken from reference TRBV19 and TRBJ2-7, reads DGGITQSPKYLFRKEGQNVTLSCEQNLNHDAMYWYRQDPGQGLRLIYYSQIVNDFQKGDIAEGYSVSREKKESFPLTVTSAQKNPTAFYLCASSLQGSYEQYFGPGTRLTVT.

This clone came up once. The J gene is TRBJ2-3, the V gene TRBV5-4; no reliable D call. Trimming took off 3 bases at V and 2 bases at J, with 4 bases between the two ends. This CDR3 contains 12 residues. Germline CDR1 reads SGHNT; CDR2 reads YYREEE (reference sequence). CDR3 amino acids: CASSYFTDTQYF. CDR3 sequence (DNA): TGTGCCAGCAGCTACTTCACAGATACGCAGTATTTT.

The chain couples TRBV10-3 to TRBJ1-5, with D tentatively TRBD1 (5 bases). The CDR3 spans 13 residues. The ends were cut back, 4 bases at V and 6 bases at J, with 10 bases in the middle. CDR1 ENHRY and CDR2 SYGVKD come from the germline V gene. The CDR3 bases are TGTGCCATCAGTGGAGGGGAGGGTCAGCCCCAGCATTTT. Protein product: CAISGGEGQPQHF.